Listed here are 32 T cell receptor beta chains from one sample, sequenced in a study of shared clonotypes between healthy human individuals. Clones were sequenced by immunoSEQ multiplex PCR, and TCRdb holds only the in-frame ones, with some missing. The repertoire holds over a million clones, with 96% as singletons. Sequencing was done on a sample of naive CD4+ T cells sorted from blood. Subset given: CD45RA+ positively selected. The receptors originated from a man aged 25 to 40 in good health.

This sequence joins TRBV28 and TRBJ1-2, with D maybe TRBD1 (6 bases). Germline V gives CDR1 MDHEN, CDR2 SYDVKM. The CDR3 is made up of 15 amino acids. V lost 5 bases and J 7 bases, leaving 20 bases between the germline ends. CDR3 region: CASSIRGHVLFGYTF. The CDR3 region has the DNA TGTGCCAGCAGTATCCGGGGACATGTCCTTTTTGGCTACACCTTC.

This chain links TRBV18 with TRBJ1-5; D gene unclear. The CDR3 consists of 13 residues. CDR1 KGHSH and CDR2 LQKENI come from the germline V gene. Trimming took off 6 bases at V and 5 bases at J, with 11 bases between the two ends. CDR3 nucleotides: TGTGCCAGCTCGAAAGGGAGGGATCAGCCCCAGCATTTT. Its protein product is CASSKGRDQPQHF.

The chain has TRBV7-2 and TRBJ2-2, with unresolved D. This CDR3 contains 13 residues. The germline CDR1 and CDR2 sequences are SGHTA and FQGNSA. The germline V and J ends were trimmed by 5 bases and 6 bases, with 10 bases remaining between them. The CDR3 DNA sequence: TGTGCCAGCAGCCCCCCCCTCCCCGGGGAGCTGTTTTTT. This translates into CASSPPLPGELFF. Together with reference TRBV7-2 and TRBJ2-2, the CDR3 gives the full variable domain: GAGVSQSPSNKVTEKGKDVELRCDPISGHTALYWYRQSLGQGLEFLIYFQGNSAPDKSGLPSDRFSAERTGGSVSTLTIQRTQQEDSAVYLCASSPPLPGELFFGEGSRLTVL.

The chain uses TRBV23-1 and TRBJ2-5; TRBD2 might be the D (5 bases). TRBV23-1 is classed as an ORF, of uncertain function. This CDR3 is built from 22 residues. Between the trimmed V and J ends, which lost 0 bases and 2 bases, there was a span of 31 bases. This CDR3 reads CASSQSPTRKPQGCTNQETQYF. CDR3 DNA sequence: TGCGCCAGCAGTCAATCTCCCACTAGGAAGCCACAAGGGTGCACCAATCAAGAGACCCAGTACTTC.

The chain carries TRBV5-8 and TRBJ2-7, with a weak D call TRBD2 (6 bases). The germline V gene has CDR1 SGHTS and CDR2 YDEGEE. V was trimmed by 4 bases and J by 3 bases, leaving 14 bases between them. The CDR3 consists of 14 residues. The CDR3 DNA sequence: TGTGCCAGCAGCCGCGGGAATCCAAGCTACGAGCAGTACTTC. It is translated as CASSRGNPSYEQYF.

The chain is built from TRBV6-6 and TRBJ1-1, with D unclear. V was cut by 7 bases and J by 1 base, with 10 bases left in between. This CDR3 region has 13 residues. Germline-derived CDR1 and CDR2 are MNHNY and SVGAGI (reference sequence). Here the CDR3 DNA reads TGTGCCAGCATCGACGTCGGGAACACTGAAGCTTTCTTT. Its protein is CASIDVGNTEAFF.

In its sample, this clone was seen once. The V and J genes are TRBV2 and TRBJ1-5, with no clear D. CDR1 is SNHLY, CDR2 FYNNEI, per germline. Trimming removed 7 bases from V and 3 bases from J, with 10 bases in between. The CDR3 has 13 residues. CDR3 amino acids: CASTAGNNQPQHF. The CDR3 region has the DNA TGTGCCAGCACCGCCGGGAACAATCAGCCCCAGCATTTT. Looking up the rest from reference TRBV2 and TRBJ1-5 gives the full variable domain: EPEVTQTPSHQVTQMGQEVILRCVPISNHLYFYWYRQILGQKVEFLVSFYNNEISEKSEIFDDQFSVERPDGSNFTLKIRSTKLEDSAMYFCASTAGNNQPQHFGDGTRLSIL.

The genes are TRBV5-5 and TRBJ2-1; 13 bases align to TRBD2. Germline-derived CDR1 and CDR2 are SGHKS and YYEKEE (reference sequence). J was trimmed by 0 bases and V by 4 bases; bases with no gene match: 4. The CDR3 extends over 17 amino acids. The CDR3 protein is CASSGGTSGASYNEQFF. CDR3 nucleotide sequence: TGTGCCAGCAGCGGCGGGACTAGCGGGGCCTCCTACAATGAGCAGTTCTTC.

This chain uses TRBV7-2 with TRBJ2-2; 7 bases align to TRBD1. J was trimmed by 0 bases and V by 5 bases; bases with no gene match: 6. This CDR3 has 16 amino acids. In germline, CDR1 is SGHTA, CDR2 FQGNSA. CDR3 amino acids: CASSHPGTANTGELFF. The CDR3 DNA reads TGTGCCAGCAGCCACCCCGGGACAGCGAACACCGGGGAGCTGTTTTTT.

This clone was picked up one time. The chain carries TRBV11-1 and TRBJ2-7; 11 bases align to TRBD2. Per the germline V gene, CDR1 is SGHAT and CDR2 is FQDESV (reference sequence). The CDR3 extends over 14 amino acids. Unmatched junction bases numbered 2, after V lost 1 base and J lost 6 bases. The CDR3 DNA reads TGTGCCAGCAGCTTAGTCGGGACTAGCGGCGAGCAGTACTTC. Amino acids: CASSLVGTSGEQYF. The variable domain in full, completed from reference TRBV11-1 and TRBJ2-7, reads EAEVAQSPRYKITEKSQAVAFWCDPISGHATLYWYRQILGQGPELLVQFQDESVVDDSQLPKDRFSAERLKGVDSTLKIQPAELGDSAMYLCASSLVGTSGEQYFGPGTRLTVT.

The chain employs TRBV1 and TRBJ2-5. TRBV1 is a known pseudogene. The CDR3 is 13 residues long. The CDR3 spells CTSSQDRNETQYF. As DNA, the CDR3 is TGCACCAGCAGCCAAGATAGGAATGAGACCCAGTACTTC.

J is TRBJ2-2 and V is TRBV4-2; 7 bases fit TRBD1. J lost 0 bases, V lost 3 bases, and 4 bases had no gene match. The CDR3 sequence is 16 residues long. Per the germline V gene, CDR1 is LGHNA and CDR2 is YNFKEQ. The CDR3 here is CASSHPGQTNTGELFF. The CDR3 DNA follows: TGTGCCAGCAGCCATCCGGGACAGACGAACACCGGGGAGCTGTTTTTT.

The rearrangement links TRBV13 to TRBJ2-2, with D possibly TRBD1 on 6 matching bases. This CDR3 spans 15 amino acids. The V end was cut by 3 bases, the J end by 7 bases, with 15 bases between. Germline assignment: CDR1 PRHDT and CDR2 FYEKMQ (reference sequence). The CDR3 coding sequence is TGTGCCAGCAGCTTCTACAGGGATTTCGGCGGGGAGCTGTTTTTT. This sequence encodes CASSFYRDFGGELFF.

CDR3 bases: TGTGCCAGCAGTGAAACGGGGCCGATCTACGAGCAGTACTTC. Encoded protein: CASSETGPIYEQYF. The genes are TRBV2 and TRBJ2-7; possibly TRBD1 or TRBD2 for D (5 bases each). Deletions cut 2 bases from V and 3 bases from J, with 11 bases between. The CDR3 is 14 residues long. Germline V lookup: CDR1 SNHLY, CDR2 FYNNEI.

Remarks on this clone: This specimen includes other DNA sequences encoding the same CDR3. The chain combines TRBV2 with TRBJ2-2; no firm D call. Deletions cut 4 bases from V and 2 bases from J, with 5 bases between. The CDR3 is made up of 13 amino acids. From germline, CDR1 is SNHLY and CDR2 FYNNEI. The CDR3 reads CASSVGNTGELFF. The DNA for the CDR3 is TGTGCCAGCAGTGTGGGTAACACCGGGGAGCTGTTTTTT.

The chain couples TRBV28 to TRBJ1-1, with TRBD1 identical over 11 bases. This CDR3 has 15 residues. V shed 3 bases and J 5 bases; nucleotides not matched to a gene: 5. CDR1 is MDHEN and CDR2 is SYDVKM in the germline V gene. CDR3 protein: CASSLGDRGNTEAFF. CDR3 bases: TGTGCCAGCAGTTTGGGGGACAGGGGGAATACTGAAGCTTTCTTT.

Concerning this clone itself: Within the sample, other DNA sequences also encode this same CDR3. The chain has TRBV28 and TRBJ2-5; 7 bases align to TRBD2. In germline, CDR1 is MDHEN, CDR2 SYDVKM. V lost 3 bases, J lost 4 bases, and 2 bases stayed unmatched. The CDR3 sequence is 13 residues long. DNA of the CDR3: TGTGCCAGCAGTTTGCCGGGGGGAGAGACCCAGTACTTC. It specifies CASSLPGGETQYF.

Only one count was recorded for this clone. The V gene is TRBV7-9, the J gene TRBJ1-5, with 9 nucleotides matching TRBD1. The CDR3 covers 16 residues. Trimming removed 0 bases from V and 4 bases from J; junction bases left unmatched: 4. Germline CDR1 and CDR2: SEHNR and FQNEAQ (reference sequence). The CDR3, as DNA: TGTGCCAGCAGCTTAGCGGTAGGGACAGGGAATCAGCCCCAGCATTTT. Translating it yields CASSLAVGTGNQPQHF.

V is TRBV6-6 and J is TRBJ1-4; D is undetermined. The germline V gene encodes CDR1 MNHNY and CDR2 SVGAGI (reference sequence). Trimming cost V 7 bases and J 0 bases, with 15 bases left between them. The CDR3 runs to 16 residues. The CDR3 coding sequence is TGTGCCAGCATGCGCAGTACGGTTGCAACTAATGAAAAACTGTTTTTT. This encodes CASMRSTVATNEKLFF.

This clone was detected once. The chain combines TRBV7-2 with TRBJ1-5; D gene uncertain. There are 12 residues in the CDR3. Trimming removed 7 bases from V and 4 bases from J, with 8 bases in between. The germline gives CDR1 SGHTA, CDR2 FQGNSA. CDR3 in DNA: TGTGCCAGCACGAAGGGTAATCAGCCCCAGCATTTT. It encodes CASTKGNQPQHF.

V gene TRBV5-4 combines with J gene TRBJ2-3; D ambiguous. Germline assignment: CDR1 SGHNT and CDR2 YYREEE (reference sequence). CDR3 length: 13 residues. V was clipped by 5 bases and J by 6 bases, with 13 bases between them. The CDR3 DNA is TGTGCCAGCAGTTCCGTCAGGACGGATACGCAGTATTTT. Protein product: CASSSVRTDTQYF.

The sample holds one count of this clone. The chain is built from TRBV5-1 and TRBJ2-1, with 9 positions matching TRBD1. V lost 0 bases to trimming and J lost 10 bases; unmatched junction nucleotides: 11. CDR1 and CDR2 (germline): SGHRS, YFSETQ. The CDR3 totals 16 residues. In DNA form, the CDR3 reads TGCGCCAGCAGCTTGGAAGGACAGGGGCCGCTTCGCGAGCAGTTCTTC. Amino acids: CASSLEGQGPLREQFF.

The J gene is TRBJ2-7, the V gene TRBV25-1; 7 bases map to TRBD1. This CDR3 has 13 amino acids. V gave up 5 bases and J gave up 6 bases; unmatched junction bases: 7. Germline CDR1 reads MGHDK; CDR2 reads SYGVNS. CDR3 region: CASSLTPGGEQYF. The CDR3 DNA reads as TGTGCCAGCAGTCTAACTCCAGGGGGCGAGCAGTACTTC.

Comment on this clone: A junction boundary mismatches the germline segment, possibly from a read error. This chain connects TRBV6-5 to TRBJ1-2; D uncertain. Germline V gives CDR1 MNHEY, CDR2 SVGAGI. The CDR3 is made up of 15 amino acids. This chain's CDR3 is CASSYLPHPNFGYTF. The CDR3 DNA reads as TGTGCCAGCAGTTACCTGCCCCACCCTAACTTTGGCTACACCTTC.

The genes are TRBV10-3 and TRBJ2-7; 8 nucleotides match TRBD2. V dropped 4 bases and J dropped 3; count of bases not matched to a gene: 5. The CDR3 loop spans 14 amino acids. Germline assignment: CDR1 ENHRY and CDR2 SYGVKD. CDR3 nucleotides: TGTGCCATCAGTGCGGGAGGGCCGAACTACGAGCAGTACTTC. This gives the protein CAISAGGPNYEQYF.

The chain couples TRBV11-1 to TRBJ2-1, with D hard to call. CDR1 and CDR2 from the germline V gene are SGHAT and FQDESV (reference sequence). Trimming shortened V by 3 bases and J by 8 bases, and 11 bases separated the two germline ends. The length of the CDR3 is 13 residues. The CDR3 reads CASSFRGKDEQFF. For the CDR3, the DNA is TGTGCCAGCAGCTTCCGCGGAAAGGATGAGCAGTTCTTC.

This rearrangement joins TRBV7-2 to TRBJ1-6; possibly TRBD1 for D (6 bases). The CDR3 totals 12 residues. CDR1 is SGHTA and CDR2 is FQGNSA in the germline V gene. Trimming stripped 5 bases from V and 12 bases from J, with 11 bases between. CDR3 protein: CASSGQMLPLHF. The CDR3 DNA is TGTGCCAGCAGCGGACAGATGTTACCCCTCCACTTT.

The rearrangement links TRBV27 to TRBJ2-5, with 8 bases aligning to TRBD1. Germline V CDR1 and CDR2: MNHEY, SMNVEV (reference sequence). J gave up 7 bases and V 3 bases, and 7 bases lay outside the gene matches. This CDR3 has 14 amino acids. In nucleotides, the CDR3 is TGTGCCAGCAGTTTGGGGGACAGGTCGGGGACCCAGTACTTC. Protein product: CASSLGDRSGTQYF.

The gene calls are TRBV9 and TRBJ2-5; TRBD2 aligns across 7 bases. The CDR3 consists of 17 residues. The germline V gene encodes CDR1 SGDLS and CDR2 YYNGEE. J lost 5 bases, V lost 3 bases, and 16 bases had no gene match. CDR3 sequence: CASSGPPSGKGGETQYF. The CDR3 DNA reads TGTGCCAGCAGCGGCCCTCCGAGCGGAAAGGGAGGGGAGACCCAGTACTTC.

This chain links TRBV5-6 with TRBJ2-7; TRBD2 aligns across 9 bases. V was pared by 2 bases and J by 10 bases, with 13 bases of the junction left unmatched. This CDR3 spans 15 amino acids. Per the germline V gene, CDR1 is SGHDT and CDR2 is YYEEEE. CDR3 DNA sequence: TGTGCCAGCAGCTTAGCTCCAGCGGGAGGTGGTATACAGTACTTC. The encoded protein is CASSLAPAGGGIQYF. The whole variable domain, remainder taken from reference TRBV5-6 and TRBJ2-7, is DAGVTQSPTHLIKTRGQQVTLRCSPKSGHDTVSWYQQALGQGPQFIFQYYEEEERQRGNFPDRFSGHQFPNYSSELNVNALLLGDSALYLCASSLAPAGGGIQYFGPGTRLTVT.

This sequence joins TRBV28 and TRBJ1-4; maybe TRBD1 (5 bases). Germline V lookup: CDR1 MDHEN, CDR2 SYDVKM. The CDR3 totals 17 residues. Trimming cost V 4 bases and J 2 bases, with 17 bases left between them. The CDR3 DNA follows: TGTGCCAGCAGTTGGGGTTTGGGGGTTGCGACTAATGAAAAACTGTTTTTT. It yields the protein CASSWGLGVATNEKLFF.

The chain employs TRBV27 and TRBJ2-7; D remains ambiguous. The germline V gene has CDR1 MNHEY and CDR2 SMNVEV (reference sequence). Trimming removed 3 bases at V and 1 base at J, with 7 bases between. The length of the CDR3 is 13 residues. The CDR3 region has the DNA TGTGCCAGCAGTTTCACGCTTTCCTACGAGCAGTACTTC. Its translation is CASSFTLSYEQYF.